What follows are 21 T cell receptor beta chains derived from one specimen sequenced in a study of blood T cell repertoires in COVID-19. Assay used: immunoSEQ multiplex PCR; TCRdb lists only in-frame clones, some missing. The sample gives about 35,000 clones, roughly 85% of which show up once; over 35% is in the top ten. The sequencing input was peripheral blood. These receptors all come from a man in his sixties with active or convalescent COVID-19.

This chain links TRBV11-3 with TRBJ2-2; 9 bases fit TRBD1. This CDR3 has 15 residues. V gave up 7 bases and J gave up 5 bases; unmatched junction bases: 8. Germline V gene sequence: CDR1 SGHNT, CDR2 YENEEA. CDR3 coding DNA: TGTGCCAGCACCTCACAGGGGGCCGGGACCGGGGAGCTGTTTTTT. This encodes CASTSQGAGTGELFF.

This chain's CDR3 is CAISPGQNYGYTF. CDR3 coding DNA: TGTGCCATCAGCCCGGGACAGAACTATGGCTACACCTTC. This chain connects TRBV10-3 to TRBJ1-2; the match to TRBD1 covers 7 bases. Looked up from germline, CDR1 is ENHRY and CDR2 is SYGVKD. V lost 6 bases, J lost 2 bases, and 3 bases stayed unmatched. The CDR3 sequence is 13 residues long.

This clone was counted once. As DNA, the CDR3 is TGCGCCAGCAGTGAGTCGGCATTCCGGGGGAACTATGGCTACACCTTC. As protein: CASSESAFRGNYGYTF. The rearrangement joins TRBV10-2 to TRBJ1-2, with D possibly TRBD1 on 5 matching bases. V was pared by 0 bases and J by 2 bases, with 13 bases between. CDR1 WSHSY and CDR2 SAAADI come from the germline V gene. The CDR3 runs to 16 residues.

The chain joins TRBV10-3 to TRBJ1-1, with 8 bases fitting TRBD1. The J segment lost 1 base and the V segment lost 6 bases, leaving 4 bases of the junction unmatched. This CDR3 region has 14 residues. Germline CDR1 ENHRY, CDR2 SYGVKD. The CDR3 region is CAIRQQGGNTEAFF. The DNA for the CDR3 is TGTGCCATCAGACAACAGGGGGGGAACACTGAAGCTTTCTTT.

The J gene is TRBJ1-1, the V gene TRBV18, with unresolved D. The germline V and J ends were trimmed by 4 bases and 5 bases, with 11 bases remaining between them. The CDR3 totals 13 residues. The germline CDR1 and CDR2 sequences are KGHSH and LQKENI. The CDR3 sequence is CASSRAVGTEAFF. As DNA, the CDR3 is TGTGCCAGCTCACGGGCCGTTGGGACTGAAGCTTTCTTT.

CDR3 loop: CASSSRTHTDTQYF. The CDR3 coding sequence is TGTGCCAGCAGTTCTCGGACTCACACAGATACGCAGTATTTT. The gene calls are TRBV28 and TRBJ2-3; perhaps TRBD2 as D (5 bases). Germline CDR1 and CDR2: MDHEN and SYDVKM. The CDR3 totals 14 residues. V was pared by 4 bases and J by 2 bases, with 10 bases between.

The chain uses TRBV7-6 and TRBJ2-1; 9 positions agree with TRBD2. CDR3 size: 17 residues. Germline CDR1 SGHVS, CDR2 FNYEAQ. With V trimmed by 5 bases and J by 4 bases, 12 bases remained unmatched. CDR3 region: CASSIGTLAGGYNEQFF. DNA for the CDR3: TGTGCCAGCAGCATAGGGACCTTGGCGGGGGGGTACAATGAGCAGTTCTTC.

This rearrangement joins TRBV10-1 to TRBJ2-5; TRBD2 matches at 7 bases. Per the germline V gene, CDR1 is WNHNN and CDR2 is SYGVQD (reference sequence). The V and J ends lost 9 bases and 4 bases, in that order; junction bases with no gene match: 8. CDR3 length equals 13 residues. In nucleotides, the CDR3 is TGCGCCAGGGCATTACTAGCGCTAGAGACCCAGTACTTC. It translates to CARALLALETQYF.

This chain joins TRBV7-9 and TRBJ2-5, with 7 positions matching TRBD2. The CDR3 totals 17 residues. V shed 2 bases and J 5 bases; nucleotides not matched to a gene: 14. CDR1 is SEHNR, CDR2 FQNEAQ, per germline (reference sequence). The CDR3 loop reads CASSLSEGGSSWETQYF. Written as DNA, the CDR3 is TGTGCCAGCAGCTTAAGTGAGGGAGGGTCAAGTTGGGAGACCCAGTACTTC.

The rearrangement links TRBV28 to TRBJ1-3; possible D gene TRBD1, 6 bases. CDR3 length: 15 amino acids. Trimming shortened V by 2 bases and J by 4 bases, and 12 bases separated the two germline ends. Germline values: CDR1 MDHEN, CDR2 SYDVKM. The CDR3: CASSLGGGSGNTIYF. For the CDR3, the DNA is TGTGCCAGCAGTTTAGGGGGGGGCTCGGGAAACACCATATATTTT.

This clone occurred once. The rearrangement joins TRBV6-2 or TRBV6-3 to TRBJ1-5; D is ambiguous. CDR3 length equals 13 residues. CDR1 and CDR2 from the germline V gene are MNHEY and SVGEGT. V lost 0 bases, J lost 4 bases, and 4 bases lay in between. The CDR3 is CASSYSQNQPQHF. The CDR3 DNA follows: TGTGCCAGCAGTTACTCGCAGAATCAGCCCCAGCATTTT.

In regard to this clone: The DNA is left out, because the CDR3 cannot be placed on it with certainty; the CDR3 is given as TCRdb lists it. The rearrangement joins TRBV21-1 to TRBJ2-7; the table's TRBD1 call for D was not verified on the DNA. TRBV21-1 is reported as a pseudogene. The CDR3 has 17 residues if both end residues are counted. CDR3 loop: CASRPSFGTGSSYEQYV.

The gene calls are TRBV9 and TRBJ1-4; D perhaps matches TRBD1 (6 bases). The V gene's germline CDR1 is SGDLS and CDR2 YYNGEE. The CDR3 is 15 amino acids. V dropped 3 bases and J dropped 8 bases, with 17 bases sitting between them. The CDR3 coding sequence is TGTGCCAGCAGCGCGACGGGACATATACGGGAAAAACTGTTTTTT. Its translation: CASSATGHIREKLFF.

The chain carries TRBV12-5 and TRBJ1-5, with D unresolved. Trimming took off 0 bases at V and 5 bases at J, with 14 bases between the two ends. Germline values: CDR1 LGHNT, CDR2 FRNRAP. This CDR3 region has 16 residues. CDR3 coding DNA: TGTGCTAGTGGTTTGGTATTAAGGCAGGTTCATCAGCCCCAGCATTTT. It specifies CASGLVLRQVHQPQHF. The full variable domain, with the rest looked up from reference TRBV12-5 and TRBJ1-5, is DARVTQTPRHKVTEMGQEVTMRCQPILGHNTVFWYRQTMMQGLELLAYFRNRAPLDDSGMPKDRFSAEMPDATLATLKIQPSEPRDSAVYFCASGLVLRQVHQPQHFGDGTRLSIL.

This clone was counted once. The chain carries TRBV29-1 and TRBJ2-5, with TRBD1 identical over 8 bases. The trim removed 8 bases at V and 1 base at J, leaving 6 bases unmatched. The CDR3 sequence is 13 residues long. The V gene's germline CDR1 is SQVTM and CDR2 ANQGSEA. CDR3 DNA: TGCAGCTTCCGGGACAGGTCCCAAGAGACCCAGTACTTC. Its protein is CSFRDRSQETQYF.

Here the CDR3 DNA reads TGTGCCAGCAGCCCCAAACTAGGAAGGATCCCAGATACGCAGTATTTT. It encodes CASSPKLGRIPDTQYF. The chain joins TRBV5-5 to TRBJ2-3; the D gene is possibly TRBD2 (5 bases). The CDR3 length is 16 residues. CDR1 and CDR2 (germline): SGHKS, YYEKEE (reference sequence). Trimming removed 4 bases at V and 4 bases at J, with 19 bases between.

The chain combines TRBV27 with TRBJ1-1; tentatively, D is TRBD1 (6 bases). V lost 3 bases and J 1 base, leaving 6 bases between the germline ends. The CDR3 loop spans 13 amino acids. The V gene's germline CDR1 is MNHEY and CDR2 SMNVEV (reference sequence). The CDR3 DNA is TGTGCCAGCAGTTTGACAGGGAACACTGAAGCTTTCTTT. This gives the protein CASSLTGNTEAFF.

The CDR3, as DNA: TGTGCCAGCTCACCATCGGGCAGCGGGTATGGCTACACCTTC. Residues: CASSPSGSGYGYTF. The chain carries TRBV18 and TRBJ1-2; no reliable D call. V lost 2 bases, J lost 5 bases, and 12 bases lay in between. The CDR3 totals 14 residues. The germline V gene encodes CDR1 KGHSH and CDR2 LQKENI. Supplemented by reference TRBV18 and TRBJ1-2, the full variable domain reads NAGVMQNPRHLVRRRGQEARLRCSPMKGHSHVYWYRQLPEEGLKFMVYLQKENIIDESGMPKERFSAEFPKEGPSILRIQQVVRGDSAAYFCASSPSGSGYGYTFGSGTRLTVV.

The chain uses TRBV9 and TRBJ1-5; tentatively, D is TRBD1 (5 bases). Germline assignment: CDR1 SGDLS and CDR2 YYNGEE. The V and J ends lost 3 bases and 0 bases respectively, with 25 bases between them. The CDR3 length is 20 residues. In DNA form, the CDR3 reads TGTGCCAGCAGCGCAGACCGGCGAACCAACGGGGGGTATAGCAATCAGCCCCAGCATTTT. Its translation: CASSADRRTNGGYSNQPQHF. Full variable domain (rest looked up from reference TRBV9 and TRBJ1-5): DSGVTQTPKHLITATGQRVTLRCSPRSGDLSVYWYQQSLDQGLQFLIQYYNGEERAKGNILERFSAQQFPDLHSELNLSSLELGDSALYFCASSADRRTNGGYSNQPQHFGDGTRLSIL.

The genes are TRBV19 and TRBJ1-5; the D is unclear. The germline V and J ends were trimmed by 6 bases and 2 bases, with 5 bases remaining between them. The CDR3 sequence is 12 residues long. Germline V gene lookup returns CDR1 LNHDA and CDR2 SQIVND (reference sequence). The chain's CDR3 is CASSTGNQPQHF. The CDR3 DNA reads TGTGCCAGTAGCACAGGCAATCAGCCCCAGCATTTT.

The chain joins TRBV6-2 or TRBV6-3 to TRBJ2-3, with 13 bases lining up with TRBD2. With 0 bases clipped from V and 5 bases from J, the junction kept 8 bases outside the gene matches. The CDR3 is made up of 18 amino acids. CDR1 MNHEY and CDR2 SVGEGT come from the germline V gene. CDR3 residues: CASSYSTPGLAGKDTQYF. The DNA of the CDR3 is TGTGCCAGCAGTTACTCGACTCCGGGACTAGCGGGAAAAGATACGCAGTATTTT.